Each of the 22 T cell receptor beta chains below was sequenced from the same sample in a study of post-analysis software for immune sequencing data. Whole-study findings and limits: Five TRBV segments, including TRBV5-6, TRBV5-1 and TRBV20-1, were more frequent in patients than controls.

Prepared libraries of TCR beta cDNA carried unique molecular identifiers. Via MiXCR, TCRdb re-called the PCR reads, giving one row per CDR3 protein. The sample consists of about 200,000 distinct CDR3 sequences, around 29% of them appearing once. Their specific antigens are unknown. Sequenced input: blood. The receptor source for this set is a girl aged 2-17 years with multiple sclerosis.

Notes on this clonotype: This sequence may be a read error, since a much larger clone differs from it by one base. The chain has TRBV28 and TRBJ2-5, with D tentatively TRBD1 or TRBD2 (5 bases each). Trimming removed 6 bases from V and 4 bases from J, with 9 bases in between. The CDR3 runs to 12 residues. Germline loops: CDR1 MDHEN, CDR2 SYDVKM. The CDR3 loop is CASRGELETQYF. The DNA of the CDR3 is TGTGCCAGCAGGGGGGAGCTAGAGACCCAGTACTTC.

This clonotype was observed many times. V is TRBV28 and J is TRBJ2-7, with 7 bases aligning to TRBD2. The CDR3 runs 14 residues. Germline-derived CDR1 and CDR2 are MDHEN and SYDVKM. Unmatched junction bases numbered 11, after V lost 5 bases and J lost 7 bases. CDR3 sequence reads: CASSGSAGVGEQYF. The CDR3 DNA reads TGTGCCAGCAGTGGGTCGGCGGGAGTAGGGGAGCAGTACTTC.

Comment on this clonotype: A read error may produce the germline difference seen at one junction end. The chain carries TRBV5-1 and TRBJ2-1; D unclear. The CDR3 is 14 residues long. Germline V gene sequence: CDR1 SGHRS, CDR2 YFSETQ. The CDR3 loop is CAGSLVGNGNEQFF. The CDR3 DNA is TGCGCCGGCAGCTTGGTCGGAAACGGTAATGAGCAGTTCTTC.

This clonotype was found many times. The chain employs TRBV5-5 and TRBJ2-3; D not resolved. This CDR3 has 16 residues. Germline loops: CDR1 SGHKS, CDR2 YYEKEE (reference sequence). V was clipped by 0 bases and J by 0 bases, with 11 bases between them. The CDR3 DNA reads TGTGCCAGCAGCTTGGATCCTGGGATTAGCACAGATACGCAGTATTTT. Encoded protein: CASSLDPGISTDTQYF.

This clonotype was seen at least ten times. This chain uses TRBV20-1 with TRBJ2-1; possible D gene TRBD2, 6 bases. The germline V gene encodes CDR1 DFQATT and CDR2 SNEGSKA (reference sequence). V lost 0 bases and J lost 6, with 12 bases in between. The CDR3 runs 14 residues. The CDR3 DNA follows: TGCAGTGCTAGAGATCCCGGGACTCCCAATGAGCAGTTCTTC. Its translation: CSARDPGTPNEQFF.

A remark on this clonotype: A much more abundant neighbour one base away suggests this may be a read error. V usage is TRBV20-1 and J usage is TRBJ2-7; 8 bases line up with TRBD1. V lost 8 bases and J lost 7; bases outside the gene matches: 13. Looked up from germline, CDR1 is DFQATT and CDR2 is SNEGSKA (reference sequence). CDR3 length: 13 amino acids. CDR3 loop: CSPPGTGGNEQYF. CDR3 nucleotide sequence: TGCAGTCCCCCCGGGACAGGCGGAAATGAGCAGTACTTC.

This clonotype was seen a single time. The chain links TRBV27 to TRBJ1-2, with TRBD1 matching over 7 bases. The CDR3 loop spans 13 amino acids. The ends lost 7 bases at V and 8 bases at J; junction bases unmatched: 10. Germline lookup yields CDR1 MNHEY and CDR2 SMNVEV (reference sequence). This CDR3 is CASTRTGEGGYTF. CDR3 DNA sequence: TGTGCCAGCACTCGAACAGGGGAGGGCGGCTACACCTTC.

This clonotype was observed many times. The CDR3 here is CASSPRVAGYNEQFF. The CDR3 nucleotides are TGTGCCAGCAGTCCCAGGGTAGCGGGCTACAATGAGCAGTTCTTC. The gene calls are TRBV12-3 or TRBV12-4 and TRBJ2-1, with 7 bases aligning to TRBD2. The ends lost 5 bases at V and 3 bases at J; junction bases unmatched: 7. The CDR3 consists of 15 residues.

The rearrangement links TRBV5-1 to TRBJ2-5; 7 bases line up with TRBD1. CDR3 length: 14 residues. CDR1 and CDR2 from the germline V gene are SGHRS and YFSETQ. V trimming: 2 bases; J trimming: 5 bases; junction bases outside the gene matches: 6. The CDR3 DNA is TGCGCCAGCAGCTTAAAGACAGGGTTGGAGACCCAGTACTTC. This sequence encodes CASSLKTGLETQYF. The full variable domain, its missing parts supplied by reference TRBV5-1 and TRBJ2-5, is KAGVTQTPRYLIKTRGQQVTLSCSPISGHRSVSWYQQTPGQGLQFLFEYFSETQRNKGNFPGRFSGRQFSNSRSEMNVSTLELGDSALYLCASSLKTGLETQYFGPGTRLLVL.

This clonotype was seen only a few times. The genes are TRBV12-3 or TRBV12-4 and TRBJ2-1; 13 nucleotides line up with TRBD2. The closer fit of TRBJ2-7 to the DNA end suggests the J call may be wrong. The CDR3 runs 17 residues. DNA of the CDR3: TGTGCCAGCAGTCCCCGGACTAGCGGGAGCTCCTACAATGAGCAGTACTTC. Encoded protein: CASSPRTSGSSYNEQYF.

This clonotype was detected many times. The CDR3 DNA reads as TGCGCCAGCAGCTTAGACAGAGCGAACACTGAAGCTTTCTTT. It is translated as CASSLDRANTEAFF. The chain uses TRBV5-1 and TRBJ1-1; tentatively, D is TRBD1 (5 bases). Trimming shortened V by 2 bases and J by 1 base, and 9 bases separated the two germline ends. The germline V gene has CDR1 SGHRS and CDR2 YFSETQ. The CDR3 is made up of 14 amino acids.

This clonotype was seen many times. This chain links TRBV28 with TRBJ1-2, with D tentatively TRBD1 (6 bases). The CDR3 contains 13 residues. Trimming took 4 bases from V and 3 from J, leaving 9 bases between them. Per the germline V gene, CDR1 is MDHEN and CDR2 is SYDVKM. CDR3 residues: CASSSQGHYGYTF. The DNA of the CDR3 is TGTGCCAGCAGTTCTCAGGGGCACTATGGCTACACCTTC.

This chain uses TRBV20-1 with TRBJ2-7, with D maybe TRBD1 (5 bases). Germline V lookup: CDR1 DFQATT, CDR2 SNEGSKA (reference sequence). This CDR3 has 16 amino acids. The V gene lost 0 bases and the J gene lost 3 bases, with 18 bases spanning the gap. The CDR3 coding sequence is TGCAGTGCTAGAGATCTTAAAGGGGCCCACTACTACGAGCAGTACTTC. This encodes CSARDLKGAHYYEQYF.

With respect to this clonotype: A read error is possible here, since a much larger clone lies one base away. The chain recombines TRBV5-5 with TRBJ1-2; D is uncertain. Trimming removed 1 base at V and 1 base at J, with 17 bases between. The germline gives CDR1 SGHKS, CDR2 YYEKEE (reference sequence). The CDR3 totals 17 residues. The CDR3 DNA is TGTGCCAGCAGCTTGCCCTGTTACTCCCTGCATAACTATGGCTACACCTTC. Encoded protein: CASSLPCYSLHNYGYTF.

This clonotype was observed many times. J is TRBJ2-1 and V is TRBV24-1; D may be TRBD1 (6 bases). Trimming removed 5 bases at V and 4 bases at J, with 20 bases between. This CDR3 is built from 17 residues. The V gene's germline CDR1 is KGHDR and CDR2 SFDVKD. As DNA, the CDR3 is TGTGCCACCAGTGTCCGGACAGCCTCTAAAGGATACAATGAGCAGTTCTTC. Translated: CATSVRTASKGYNEQFF.

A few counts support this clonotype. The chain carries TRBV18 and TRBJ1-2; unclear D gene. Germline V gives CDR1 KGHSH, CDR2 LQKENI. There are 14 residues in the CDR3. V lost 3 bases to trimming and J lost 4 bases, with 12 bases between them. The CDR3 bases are TGTGCCAGCTCACCGGACGGGAGTAGCTATGGCTACACCTTC. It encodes CASSPDGSSYGYTF.

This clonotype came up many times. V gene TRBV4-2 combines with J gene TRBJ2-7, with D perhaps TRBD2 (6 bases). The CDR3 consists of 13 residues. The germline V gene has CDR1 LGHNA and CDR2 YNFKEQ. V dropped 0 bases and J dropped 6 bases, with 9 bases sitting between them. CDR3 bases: TGTGCCAGCAGCCAAGATCCAGCGGGCGAGCAGTACTTC. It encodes CASSQDPAGEQYF.

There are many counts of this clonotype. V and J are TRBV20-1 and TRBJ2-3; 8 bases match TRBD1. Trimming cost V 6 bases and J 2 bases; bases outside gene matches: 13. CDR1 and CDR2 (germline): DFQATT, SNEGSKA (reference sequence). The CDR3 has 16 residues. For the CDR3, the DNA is TGCAGTGCCATCGACAGGGGAGGAGGATCCACAGATACGCAGTATTTT. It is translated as CSAIDRGGGSTDTQYF.

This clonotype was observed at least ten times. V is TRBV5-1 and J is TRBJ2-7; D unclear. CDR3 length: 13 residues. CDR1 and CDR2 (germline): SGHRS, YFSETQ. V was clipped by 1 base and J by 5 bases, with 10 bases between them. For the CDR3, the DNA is TGCGCCAGCAGCTTGCAGCCTCAGGACGAGCAGTACTTC. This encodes CASSLQPQDEQYF. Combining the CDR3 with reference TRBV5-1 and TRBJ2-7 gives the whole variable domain KAGVTQTPRYLIKTRGQQVTLSCSPISGHRSVSWYQQTPGQGLQFLFEYFSETQRNKGNFPGRFSGRQFSNSRSEMNVSTLELGDSALYLCASSLQPQDEQYFGPGTRLTVT.

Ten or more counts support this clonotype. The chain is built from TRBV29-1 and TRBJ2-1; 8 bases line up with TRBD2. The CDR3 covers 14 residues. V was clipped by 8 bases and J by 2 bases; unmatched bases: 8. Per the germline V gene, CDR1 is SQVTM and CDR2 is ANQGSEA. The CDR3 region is CSTYGGAAYNEQFF. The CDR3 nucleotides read TGCAGCACGTACGGGGGGGCGGCCTACAATGAGCAGTTCTTC.

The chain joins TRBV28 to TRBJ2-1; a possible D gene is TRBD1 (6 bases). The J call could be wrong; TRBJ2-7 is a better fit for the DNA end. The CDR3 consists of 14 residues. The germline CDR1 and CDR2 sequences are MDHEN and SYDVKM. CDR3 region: CGIGGRRSYNEQYF. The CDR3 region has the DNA TGTGGGATAGGGGGACGGAGGTCCTACAATGAGCAGTACTTC.

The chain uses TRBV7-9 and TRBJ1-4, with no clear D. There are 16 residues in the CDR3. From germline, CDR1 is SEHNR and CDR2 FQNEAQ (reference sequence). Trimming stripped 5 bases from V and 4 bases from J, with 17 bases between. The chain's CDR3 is CASSPRTITINEKLFF. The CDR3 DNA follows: TGTGCCAGCAGCCCCAGGACCATCACGATTAATGAAAAACTGTTTTTT.